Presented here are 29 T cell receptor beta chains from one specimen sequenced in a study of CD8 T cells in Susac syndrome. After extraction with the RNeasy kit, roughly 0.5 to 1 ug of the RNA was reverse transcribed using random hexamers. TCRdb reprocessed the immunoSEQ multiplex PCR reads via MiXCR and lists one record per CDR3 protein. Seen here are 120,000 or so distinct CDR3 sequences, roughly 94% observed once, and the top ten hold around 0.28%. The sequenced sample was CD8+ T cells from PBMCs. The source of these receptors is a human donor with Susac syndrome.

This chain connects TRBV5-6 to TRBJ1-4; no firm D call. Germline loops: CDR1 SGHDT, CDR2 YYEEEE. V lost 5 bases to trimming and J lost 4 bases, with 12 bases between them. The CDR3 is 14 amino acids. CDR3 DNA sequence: TGTGCCAGCAGTACGACATTGAATAATGAAAAACTGTTTTTT. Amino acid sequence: CASSTTLNNEKLFF.

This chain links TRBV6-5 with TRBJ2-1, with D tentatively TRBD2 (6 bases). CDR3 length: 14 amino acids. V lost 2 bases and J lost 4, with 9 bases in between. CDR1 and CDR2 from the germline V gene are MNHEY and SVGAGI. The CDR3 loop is CASSYGGDYNEQFF. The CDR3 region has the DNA TGTGCCAGCAGTTACGGCGGGGATTACAATGAGCAGTTCTTC.

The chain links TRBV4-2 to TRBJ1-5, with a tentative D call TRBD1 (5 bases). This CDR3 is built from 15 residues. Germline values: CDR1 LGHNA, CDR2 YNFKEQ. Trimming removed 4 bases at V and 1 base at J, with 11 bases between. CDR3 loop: CASSRWTNSNQPQHF. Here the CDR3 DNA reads TGTGCCAGCAGCCGGTGGACAAACAGCAATCAGCCCCAGCATTTT.

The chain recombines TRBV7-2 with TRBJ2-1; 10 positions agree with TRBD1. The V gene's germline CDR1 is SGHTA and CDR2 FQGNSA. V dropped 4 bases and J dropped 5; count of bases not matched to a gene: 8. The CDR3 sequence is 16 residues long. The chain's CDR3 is CASSWKGQGWDNEQFF. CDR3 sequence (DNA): TGTGCCAGCAGCTGGAAGGGACAGGGGTGGGACAATGAGCAGTTCTTC.

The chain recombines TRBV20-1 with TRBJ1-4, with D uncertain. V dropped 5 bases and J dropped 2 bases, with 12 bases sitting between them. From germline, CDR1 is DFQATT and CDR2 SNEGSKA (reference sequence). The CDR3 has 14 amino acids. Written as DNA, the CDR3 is TGCAGTGCTGACCCCGAAGGGACTAATGAAAAACTGTTTTTT. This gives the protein CSADPEGTNEKLFF.

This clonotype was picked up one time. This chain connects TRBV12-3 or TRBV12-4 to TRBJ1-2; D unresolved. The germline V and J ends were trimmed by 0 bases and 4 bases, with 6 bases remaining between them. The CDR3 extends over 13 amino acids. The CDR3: CASSLALSYGYTF. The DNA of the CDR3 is TGTGCCAGCAGTTTAGCGTTGAGCTATGGCTACACCTTC.

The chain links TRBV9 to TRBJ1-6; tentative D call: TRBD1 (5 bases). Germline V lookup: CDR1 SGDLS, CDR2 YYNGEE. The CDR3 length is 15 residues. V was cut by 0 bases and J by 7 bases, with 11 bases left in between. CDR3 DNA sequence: TGTGCCAGCAGCGTAGCTAGGGGAGGCAATTCACCCCTCCACTTT. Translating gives CASSVARGGNSPLHF.

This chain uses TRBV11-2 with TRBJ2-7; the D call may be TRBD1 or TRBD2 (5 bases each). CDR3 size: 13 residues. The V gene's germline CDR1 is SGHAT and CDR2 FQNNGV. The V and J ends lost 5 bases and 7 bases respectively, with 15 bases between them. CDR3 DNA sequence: TGTGCCAGCAGCCCCGGGACCGCGAGGGAGCAGTACTTC. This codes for CASSPGTAREQYF.

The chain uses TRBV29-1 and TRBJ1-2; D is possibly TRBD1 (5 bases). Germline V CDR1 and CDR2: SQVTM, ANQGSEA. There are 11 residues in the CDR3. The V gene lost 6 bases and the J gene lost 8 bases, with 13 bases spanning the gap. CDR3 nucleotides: TGCAGCGTCCTAGGGGTTTTAGGCTACACCTTC. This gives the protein CSVLGVLGYTF.

The CDR3 protein is CASSPPGAYEQYF. The CDR3, as DNA: TGTGCCAGCAGTCCCCCAGGGGCTTACGAGCAGTACTTC. The chain recombines TRBV12-3 or TRBV12-4 with TRBJ2-7; a weak D match, TRBD1 (6 bases). This CDR3 region has 13 residues. With 5 bases removed from V and 4 bases from J, the gap between germline ends came to 12 bases.

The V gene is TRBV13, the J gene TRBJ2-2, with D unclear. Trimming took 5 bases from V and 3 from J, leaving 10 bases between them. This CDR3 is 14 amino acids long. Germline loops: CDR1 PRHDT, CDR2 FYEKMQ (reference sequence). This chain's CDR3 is CASSPDQYTGELFF. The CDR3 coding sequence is TGTGCCAGCAGCCCGGACCAGTACACCGGGGAGCTGTTTTTT.

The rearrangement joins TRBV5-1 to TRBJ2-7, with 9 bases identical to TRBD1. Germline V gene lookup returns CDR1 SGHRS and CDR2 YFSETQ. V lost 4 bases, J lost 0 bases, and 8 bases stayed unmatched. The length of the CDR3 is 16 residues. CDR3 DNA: TGCGCCAGCAGCCCGGAGACAGGGGGGCTCTCCTACGAGCAGTACTTC. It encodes CASSPETGGLSYEQYF.

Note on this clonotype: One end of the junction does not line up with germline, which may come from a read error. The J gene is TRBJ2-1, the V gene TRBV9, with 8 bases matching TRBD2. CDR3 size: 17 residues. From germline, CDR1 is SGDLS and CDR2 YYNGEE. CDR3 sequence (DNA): TGTGCCAGCAGCGTAGGGACCGAGCGGGGGATCTACAGTGAGCAGTTCTTC. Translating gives CASSVGTERGIYSEQFF. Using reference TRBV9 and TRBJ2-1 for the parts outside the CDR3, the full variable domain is DSGVTQTPKHLITATGQRVTLRCSPRSGDLSVYWYQQSLDQGLQFLIQYYNGEERAKGNILERFSAQQFPDLHSELNLSSLELGDSALYFCASSVGTERGIYSEQFFGPGTRLTVL.

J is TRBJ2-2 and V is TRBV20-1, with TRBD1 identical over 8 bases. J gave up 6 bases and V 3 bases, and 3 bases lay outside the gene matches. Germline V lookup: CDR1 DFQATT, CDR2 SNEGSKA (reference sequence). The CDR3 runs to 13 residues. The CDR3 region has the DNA TGCAGTGCTAGGGACAGGGAGGCCGGGGAGCTGTTTTTT. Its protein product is CSARDREAGELFF.

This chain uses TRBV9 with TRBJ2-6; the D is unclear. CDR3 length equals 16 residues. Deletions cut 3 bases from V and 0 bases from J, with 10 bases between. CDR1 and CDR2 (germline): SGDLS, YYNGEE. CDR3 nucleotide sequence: TGTGCCAGCAGCGGGACGGTAAGCTCTGGGGCCAACGTCCTGACTTTC. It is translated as CASSGTVSSGANVLTF.

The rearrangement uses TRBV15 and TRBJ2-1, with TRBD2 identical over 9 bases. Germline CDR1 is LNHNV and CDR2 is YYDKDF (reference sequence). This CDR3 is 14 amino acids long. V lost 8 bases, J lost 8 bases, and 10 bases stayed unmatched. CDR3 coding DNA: TGTGCCACCGCTGGCGGGGGGGGCATTCATGAGCAGTTCTTC. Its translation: CATAGGGGIHEQFF.

In nucleotides, the CDR3 is TGTGCCAGCAGCTCAGTGGGGGACCCTAGAGATACGCAGTATTTT. This sequence encodes CASSSVGDPRDTQYF. The gene calls are TRBV7-9 and TRBJ2-3; the D gene could be TRBD1 or TRBD2 (5 bases each). There are 15 residues in the CDR3. CDR1 is SEHNR, CDR2 FQNEAQ, per germline (reference sequence). V was trimmed by 4 bases and J by 5 bases, leaving 16 bases between them. Full variable domain (missing parts from reference TRBV7-9 and TRBJ2-3): DTGVSQNPRHKITKRGQNVTFRCDPISEHNRLYWYRQTLGQGPEFLTYFQNEAQLEKSRLLSDRFSAERPKGSFSTLEIQRTEQGDSAMYLCASSSVGDPRDTQYFGPGTRLTVL.

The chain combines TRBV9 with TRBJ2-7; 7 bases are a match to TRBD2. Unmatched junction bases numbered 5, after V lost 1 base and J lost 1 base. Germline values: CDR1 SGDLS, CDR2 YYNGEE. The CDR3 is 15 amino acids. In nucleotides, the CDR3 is TGTGCCAGCAGCGTACAGGGTAGCGGGTCCTACGAGCAGTACTTC. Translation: CASSVQGSGSYEQYF.

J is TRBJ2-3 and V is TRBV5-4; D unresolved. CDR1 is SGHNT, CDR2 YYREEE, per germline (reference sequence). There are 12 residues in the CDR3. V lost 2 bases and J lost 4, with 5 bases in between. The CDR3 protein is CASSFTSDTQYF. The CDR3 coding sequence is TGTGCCAGCAGCTTTACGTCAGATACGCAGTATTTT.

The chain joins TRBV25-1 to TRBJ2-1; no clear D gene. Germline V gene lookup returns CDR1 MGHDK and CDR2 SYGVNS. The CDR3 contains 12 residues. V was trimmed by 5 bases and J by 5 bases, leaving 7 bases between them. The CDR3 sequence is CASSPRDNEQFF. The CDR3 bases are TGTGCCAGCAGTCCCCGGGACAATGAGCAGTTCTTC.

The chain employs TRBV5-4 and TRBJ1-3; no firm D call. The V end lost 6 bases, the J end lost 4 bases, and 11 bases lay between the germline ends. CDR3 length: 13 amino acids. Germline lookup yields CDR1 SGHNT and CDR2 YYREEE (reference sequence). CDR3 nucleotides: TGTGCCAGCACCCTACTCGACGGAAACACCATATATTTT. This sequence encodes CASTLLDGNTIYF.

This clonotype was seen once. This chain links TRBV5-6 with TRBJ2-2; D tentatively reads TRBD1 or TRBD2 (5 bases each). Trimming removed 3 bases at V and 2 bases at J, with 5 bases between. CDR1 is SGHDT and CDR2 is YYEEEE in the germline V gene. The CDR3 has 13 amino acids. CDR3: CASSWDNTGELFF. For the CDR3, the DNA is TGTGCCAGCAGCTGGGACAACACCGGGGAGCTGTTTTTT. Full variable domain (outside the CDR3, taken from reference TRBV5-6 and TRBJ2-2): DAGVTQSPTHLIKTRGQQVTLRCSPKSGHDTVSWYQQALGQGPQFIFQYYEEEERQRGNFPDRFSGHQFPNYSSELNVNALLLGDSALYLCASSWDNTGELFFGEGSRLTVL.

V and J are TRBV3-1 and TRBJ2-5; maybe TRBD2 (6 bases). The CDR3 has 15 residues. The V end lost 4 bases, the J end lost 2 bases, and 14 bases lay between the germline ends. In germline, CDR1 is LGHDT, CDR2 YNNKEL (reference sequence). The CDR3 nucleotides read TGTGCCAGCAGCCTTACCTTCGGGAGTCAAGAGACCCAGTACTTC. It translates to CASSLTFGSQETQYF.

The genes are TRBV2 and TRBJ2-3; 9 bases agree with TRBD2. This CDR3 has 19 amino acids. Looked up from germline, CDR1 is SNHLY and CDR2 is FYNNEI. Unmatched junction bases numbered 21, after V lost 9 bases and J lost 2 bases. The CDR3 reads CARGRYGGPTSGPTDTQYF. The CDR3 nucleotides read TGTGCCAGGGGCCGTTATGGGGGACCGACTAGCGGACCCACAGATACGCAGTATTTT.

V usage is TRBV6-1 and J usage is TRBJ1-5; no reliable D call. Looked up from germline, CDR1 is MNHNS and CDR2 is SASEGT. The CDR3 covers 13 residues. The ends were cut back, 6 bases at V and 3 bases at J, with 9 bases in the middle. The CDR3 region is CASRSTLNQPQHF. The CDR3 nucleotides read TGTGCCAGCAGATCCACCCTCAATCAGCCCCAGCATTTT.

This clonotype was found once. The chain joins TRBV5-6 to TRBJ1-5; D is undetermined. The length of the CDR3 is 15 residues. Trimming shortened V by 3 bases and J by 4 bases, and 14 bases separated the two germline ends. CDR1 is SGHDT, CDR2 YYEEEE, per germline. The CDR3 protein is CASSSWRRENQPQHF. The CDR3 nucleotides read TGTGCCAGCAGCTCTTGGCGGAGGGAGAATCAGCCCCAGCATTTT.

The CDR3, as DNA: TGTGCCAGCAGTTCAACAGGGGCAACTAATGAAAAACTGTTTTTT. Protein sequence: CASSSTGATNEKLFF. The chain links TRBV6-5 to TRBJ1-4; 7 nucleotides agree with TRBD1. Germline V lookup: CDR1 MNHEY, CDR2 SVGAGI. The V segment lost 4 bases and the J segment 0 bases; nucleotides outside the gene matches: 2. The CDR3 consists of 15 residues.

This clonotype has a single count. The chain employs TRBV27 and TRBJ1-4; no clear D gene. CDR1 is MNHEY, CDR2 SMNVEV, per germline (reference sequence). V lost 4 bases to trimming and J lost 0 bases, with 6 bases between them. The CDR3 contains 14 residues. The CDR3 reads CASSSSATNEKLFF. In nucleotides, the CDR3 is TGTGCCAGCAGTTCGAGCGCAACTAATGAAAAACTGTTTTTT.

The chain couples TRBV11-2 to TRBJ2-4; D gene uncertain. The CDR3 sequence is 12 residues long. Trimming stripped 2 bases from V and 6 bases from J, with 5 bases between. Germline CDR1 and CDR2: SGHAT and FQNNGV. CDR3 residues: CASSLQRNIQYF. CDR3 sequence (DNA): TGTGCCAGCAGCTTACAGCGAAACATTCAGTACTTC. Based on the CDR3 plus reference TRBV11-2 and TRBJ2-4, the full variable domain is EAGVAQSPRYKIIEKRQSVAFWCNPISGHATLYWYQQILGQGPKLLIQFQNNGVVDDSQLPKDRFSAERLKGVDSTLKIQPAKLEDSAVYLCASSLQRNIQYFGAGTRLSVL.